The 26 T cell receptor beta chains presented below share a single source sample, sequenced in a study of PD-1 blockade in classical Hodgkin lymphoma (dated by TCRdb to about 2020). The sample's time point, from its label and the paper: cycle 2 day 1 (C2D1) of nivolumab. Every trial patient had relapsed following autologous stem cell transplantation, and prior brentuximab vedotin exposure was what differed among cohorts A, B and C. Library prep was done by the immunoSEQ multiplex PCR assay. TCRdb mirrors the immuneACCESS table, restricted to in-frame sequences. Some clones are absent from its copies; in checked studies, under half trace to an unresolved V gene, and the reason for the others is unknown. The sample contains about 85,000 clones, roughly 91% of them found a single time. The leading ten clones occupy roughly 3% of the sample. Sample: peripheral blood mononuclear cells (PBMCs), taken before the second cycle of nivolumab. Every receptor here comes from a human donor with classical Hodgkin lymphoma.

CDR3 in DNA: TGTGCCAGTAGTCCGCGGGACACCTCGAACACTGAAGCTTTCTTT. Its translation is CASSPRDTSNTEAFF. V and J are TRBV19 and TRBJ1-1; D is possibly TRBD1 (6 bases). The V end was cut by 5 bases, the J end by 1 base, with 14 bases between. Germline CDR1 is LNHDA and CDR2 is SQIVND (reference sequence). The CDR3 has 15 residues. Filled out from reference TRBV19 and TRBJ1-1, the complete variable domain reads DGGITQSPKYLFRKEGQNVTLSCEQNLNHDAMYWYRQDPGQGLRLIYYSQIVNDFQKGDIAEGYSVSREKKESFPLTVTSAQKNPTAFYLCASSPRDTSNTEAFFGQGTRLTVV.

V and J are TRBV27 and TRBJ1-5; TRBD1 is a possible D gene (5 bases). The ends were cut back, 4 bases at V and 9 bases at J, with 16 bases in the middle. The CDR3 contains 14 residues. Germline CDR1 is MNHEY and CDR2 is SMNVEV (reference sequence). The CDR3 spells CASSSPGLVGPQHF. CDR3 DNA: TGTGCCAGCAGTTCTCCGGGGCTCGTCGGGCCCCAGCATTTT.

This clone was counted a single time. CDR3 DNA sequence: TGTGCTAGTGGTTTGCCGACAGGGAAAGGTCAGCCCCAGCATTTT. This sequence encodes CASGLPTGKGQPQHF. This rearrangement joins TRBV12-5 to TRBJ1-5; 7 bases fit TRBD1. Unmatched junction bases numbered 7, after V lost 2 bases and J lost 6 bases. The CDR3 is 15 amino acids. The germline CDR1 and CDR2 sequences are LGHNT and FRNRAP.

The chain joins TRBV2 to TRBJ1-5, with 8 bases fitting TRBD1. V dropped 7 bases and J dropped 6; count of bases not matched to a gene: 8. The germline CDR1 and CDR2 sequences are SNHLY and FYNNEI. The CDR3 runs 14 residues. The DNA for the CDR3 is TGTGCCAGCACCCAGGACAGGGTAGGTCAGCCCCAGCATTTT. Its translation: CASTQDRVGQPQHF.

This chain connects TRBV28 to TRBJ1-5, with a possible D match to TRBD1 (6 bases). V was pared by 1 base and J by 2 bases, with 18 bases between. Germline V lookup: CDR1 MDHEN, CDR2 SYDVKM. CDR3 length equals 18 residues. CDR3 region: CASSLSSGYREGNQPQHF. The DNA of the CDR3 is TGTGCCAGCAGTTTATCGTCGGGATACAGGGAGGGCAATCAGCCCCAGCATTTT.

J is TRBJ1-3 and V is TRBV12-5; no reliable D call. This CDR3 is built from 12 residues. Germline V gene lookup returns CDR1 LGHNT and CDR2 FRNRAP. Trimming stripped 5 bases from V and 8 bases from J, with 10 bases between. Here the CDR3 DNA reads TGTGCTAGTGGTGAGTGGCGGGACACCATATATTTT. This encodes CASGEWRDTIYF.

The rearrangement uses TRBV28 and TRBJ2-1; 11 nucleotides align to TRBD2. The J segment lost 4 bases and the V segment lost 5 bases, leaving 4 bases of the junction unmatched. Germline lookup yields CDR1 MDHEN and CDR2 SYDVKM. CDR3 length: 15 residues. CDR3 DNA: TGTGCCAGCAGTCGTAGCGGGAGGGTGTACAATGAGCAGTTCTTC. Protein sequence: CASSRSGRVYNEQFF.

This sequence joins TRBV29-1 and TRBJ1-2; 10 positions agree with TRBD1. Trimming removed 0 bases from V and 5 bases from J; junction bases left unmatched: 6. This CDR3 is 15 amino acids long. Germline assignment: CDR1 SQVTM and CDR2 ANQGSEA. CDR3 nucleotide sequence: TGCAGCGTTGAAGATCGAGGACAGGGGGAATATGGCTACACCTTC. Its translation: CSVEDRGQGEYGYTF.

V gene TRBV6-1 combines with J gene TRBJ1-4; tentative D call: TRBD1 (6 bases). The V and J ends lost 3 bases and 0 bases respectively, with 14 bases between them. This CDR3 has 17 amino acids. CDR1 and CDR2 (germline): MNHNS, SASEGT. The CDR3 loop reads CASSDRGTAATNEKLFF. DNA for the CDR3: TGTGCCAGCAGTGATAGGGGGACGGCCGCAACTAATGAAAAACTGTTTTTT.

J is TRBJ2-2 and V is TRBV5-4, with a tentative D call TRBD1 (5 bases). Germline loops: CDR1 SGHNT, CDR2 YYREEE (reference sequence). The CDR3 runs to 13 residues. V was clipped by 1 base and J by 6 bases, with 7 bases between them. This CDR3 reads CASSLPGSGELFF. As DNA, the CDR3 is TGTGCCAGCAGCTTGCCAGGGTCCGGGGAGCTGTTTTTT.

This CDR3 is CAWSVRLAGDTGELFF. The CDR3 DNA reads as TGTGCCTGGAGTGTACGTCTAGCGGGAGACACCGGGGAGCTGTTTTTT. V is TRBV30 and J is TRBJ2-2, with TRBD2 matching 10 bases. The CDR3 extends over 16 amino acids. In germline, CDR1 is GTSNPN, CDR2 SVGIG (reference sequence). J was trimmed by 3 bases and V by 0 bases; bases with no gene match: 4.

The chain carries TRBV6-5 and TRBJ2-2; TRBD1 agrees at 7 bases. CDR3 length: 14 amino acids. Germline lookup yields CDR1 MNHEY and CDR2 SVGAGI. The V gene end was trimmed by 7 bases and the J gene end by 5 bases; junction bases not matched to a gene: 7. This CDR3 is CASKGQWRTGELFF. CDR3 in DNA: TGTGCCAGCAAGGGACAGTGGAGGACCGGGGAGCTGTTTTTT.

The V and J genes are TRBV30 and TRBJ2-4, with 8 nucleotides matching TRBD2. The ends lost 2 bases at V and 5 bases at J; junction bases unmatched: 11. The CDR3 consists of 16 residues. Germline assignment: CDR1 GTSNPN and CDR2 SVGIG (reference sequence). CDR3 in amino acids: CAWSKSAGGSQNIQYF. In DNA form, the CDR3 reads TGTGCCTGGAGTAAATCTGCGGGAGGCTCCCAAAACATTCAGTACTTC.

This chain joins TRBV27 and TRBJ2-7; D unclear. The length of the CDR3 is 14 residues. V was trimmed by 0 bases and J by 3 bases, leaving 9 bases between them. CDR1 MNHEY and CDR2 SMNVEV come from the germline V gene (reference sequence). The chain's CDR3 is CASSLSEGYYEQYF. Written as DNA, the CDR3 is TGTGCCAGCAGTTTATCAGAAGGTTACTACGAGCAGTACTTC.

The rearrangement joins TRBV10-3 to TRBJ1-2; a possible D gene is TRBD1 (5 bases). CDR3 length equals 13 residues. V lost 7 bases, J lost 0 bases, and 9 bases lay in between. Germline V CDR1 and CDR2: ENHRY, SYGVKD. The CDR3, as DNA: TGTGCCATCAAGGACATACCTAACTATGGCTACACCTTC. Translation: CAIKDIPNYGYTF.

V gene TRBV5-1 combines with J gene TRBJ2-1; D gene ambiguous. The CDR3 has 14 amino acids. Trimming cost V 5 bases and J 2 bases, with 11 bases left between them. From germline, CDR1 is SGHRS and CDR2 YFSETQ. As DNA, the CDR3 is TGCGCCAGCAGAATTAAGGGAACCTACAATGAGCAGTTCTTC. Translation gives CASRIKGTYNEQFF.

This rearrangement joins TRBV21-1 to TRBJ2-3; TRBD1 reflects the table's D call only, with no check against the DNA. TRBV21-1 is designated a pseudogene. The CDR3 has 13 amino acids. The DNA of the CDR3 is TGTGCCAGCAGTGCAGGGCGCTGGGATACGCAGTATTTT. Encoded protein: CASSAGRWDTQYF.

V and J are TRBV10-3 and TRBJ2-5; D may be TRBD1 (6 bases). TRBJ2-7 explains the end of the DNA better; the J call may be wrong. The CDR3 is 17 residues long. The germline CDR1 and CDR2 sequences are ENHRY and SYGVKD. The CDR3, as DNA: TGTGCCATCAGTGAGTCGAATCTGGGACACTTTGCCTACGAGCAGTACTTC. Translated, it gives CAISESNLGHFAYEQYF.

In its sample, this clone was seen once. This rearrangement joins TRBV7-3 to TRBJ1-1; 7 nucleotides line up with TRBD1. Germline V gene data show CDR1 as SGHTA and CDR2 as FQGTGA. The V gene end was trimmed by 1 base and the J gene end by 4 bases; junction bases not matched to a gene: 6. The CDR3 spans 15 residues. The CDR3 bases are TGTGCCAGCAGCTTAAGCGTAGGGGGCGGCACTGAAGCTTTCTTT. As protein: CASSLSVGGGTEAFF.

This clone is a singleton in its sample. The rearrangement links TRBV7-3 to TRBJ2-5; D is unresolved. The germline gives CDR1 SGHTA, CDR2 FQGTGA. Trimming shortened V by 2 bases and J by 5 bases, and 9 bases separated the two germline ends. The CDR3 covers 13 residues. The CDR3 here is CASSLGLGETQYF. CDR3 coding DNA: TGTGCCAGCAGCTTAGGGCTAGGGGAGACCCAGTACTTC.

The chain joins TRBV12-5 to TRBJ1-3; D possibly corresponds to TRBD1 (6 bases). Trimming removed 5 bases at V and 2 bases at J, with 10 bases between. Germline V gives CDR1 LGHNT, CDR2 FRNRAP. The CDR3 length is 14 residues. DNA of the CDR3: TGTGCTAGTGGTACCAGGGGACCTGGAAACACCATATATTTT. Translated, it gives CASGTRGPGNTIYF.

The V and J genes are TRBV27 and TRBJ1-5; no definite D call. V lost 2 bases to trimming and J lost 8 bases, with 10 bases between them. The germline V gene has CDR1 MNHEY and CDR2 SMNVEV (reference sequence). CDR3 size: 13 residues. The CDR3 protein is CASSLDPGEPQHF. CDR3 coding DNA: TGTGCCAGCAGTTTAGACCCCGGGGAGCCCCAGCATTTT.

This chain connects TRBV27 to TRBJ2-2; either TRBD1 or TRBD2 may fit D (7 bases each). CDR1 MNHEY and CDR2 SMNVEV come from the germline V gene (reference sequence). The CDR3 covers 17 residues. With 11 bases removed from V and 3 bases from J, the gap between germline ends came to 25 bases. CDR3 nucleotides: TGTGCCGGACCCCGTGAGGGAGGGGGCAAGGACACCGGGGAGCTGTTTTTT. Its translation: CAGPREGGGKDTGELFF.

This chain uses TRBV27 with TRBJ2-6; 10 bases map to TRBD1. Germline lookup yields CDR1 MNHEY and CDR2 SMNVEV (reference sequence). J was trimmed by 1 base and V by 3 bases; bases with no gene match: 15. The CDR3 covers 21 residues. Here the CDR3 DNA reads TGTGCCAGCAGTTTTAGGGACGACAGGGGGCCTTTTTTGTCTGGGGCCAACGTCCTGACTTTC. Amino acid sequence: CASSFRDDRGPFLSGANVLTF.

The V gene is TRBV2, the J gene TRBJ2-2; D remains unclear. Germline loops: CDR1 SNHLY, CDR2 FYNNEI. The CDR3 consists of 11 residues. With 8 bases removed from V and 6 bases from J, the gap between germline ends came to 7 bases. The CDR3 bases are TGTGCCAGCGAGGTCTCCGGGGAGCTGTTTTTT. Translation: CASEVSGELFF.

The chain uses TRBV6-1 and TRBJ1-5; possible D gene TRBD1, 6 bases. V gave up 10 bases and J gave up 11 bases, with 21 bases separating them. Germline V gene data show CDR1 as MNHNS and CDR2 as SASEGT. The CDR3 is 13 amino acids. The CDR3, as DNA: TGTGCCACCGTCGGGACAAGTCAATCAGCCCAGCATTTT. It yields the protein CATVGTSQSAQHF.